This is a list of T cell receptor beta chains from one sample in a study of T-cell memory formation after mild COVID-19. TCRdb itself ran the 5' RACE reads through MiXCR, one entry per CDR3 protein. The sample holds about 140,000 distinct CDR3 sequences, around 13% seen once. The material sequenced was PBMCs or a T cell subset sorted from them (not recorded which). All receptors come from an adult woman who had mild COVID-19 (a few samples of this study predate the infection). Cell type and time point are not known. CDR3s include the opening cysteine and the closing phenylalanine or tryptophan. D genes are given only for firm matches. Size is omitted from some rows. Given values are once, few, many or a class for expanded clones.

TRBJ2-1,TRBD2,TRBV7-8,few,CASSSGRDEQFF,TGTGCCAGCAGCTCCGGGAGGGATGAGCAGTTCTTC
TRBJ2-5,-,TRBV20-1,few,CSARGGSGQETQYF,TGCAGTGCTAGAGGGGGTAGCGGCCAAGAGACCCAGTACTTC
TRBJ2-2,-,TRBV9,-,CASEEGTGELFF,TGTGCCAGCGAGGAGGGTACCGGGGAGCTGTTTTTT
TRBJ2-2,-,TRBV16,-,CASSPIGRGGELFF,TGTGCCAGCAGCCCTATAGGAAGAGGCGGGGAGCTGTTTTTT
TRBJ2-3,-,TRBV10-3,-,CAIRKDSQSTDTQYF,TGTGCCATCAGGAAGGACAGCCAGAGCACAGATACGCAGTATTTT
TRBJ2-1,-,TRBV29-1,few,CSACESSYNEQFF,TGCAGTGCTTGCGAAAGCTCCTACAATGAGCAGTTCTTC
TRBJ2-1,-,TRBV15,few,CATSPSGTLYNEQFF,TGTGCCACCAGCCCGAGCGGAACCCTATACAATGAGCAGTTCTTC
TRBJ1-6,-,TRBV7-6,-,CASSLGGAGSPLHF,TGTGCCAGCAGCTTAGGGGGGGCAGGGTCACCCCTCCACTTT
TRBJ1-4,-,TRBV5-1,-,CASSPGGQPINEKLFF,TGCGCCAGCAGCCCAGGCGGACAGCCGATTAATGAAAAACTGTTTTTT
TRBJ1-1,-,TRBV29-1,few,CSVSTPGTTEAFF,TGCAGCGTTTCGACCCCCGGGACTACTGAAGCTTTCTTT
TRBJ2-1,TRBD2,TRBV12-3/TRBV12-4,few,CASSPSGGAYNEQFF,TGTGCCAGCAGCCCCTCCGGGGGGGCCTACAATGAGCAGTTCTTC
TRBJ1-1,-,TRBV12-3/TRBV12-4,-,CASSSGQTAFF,TGTGCCAGCAGCTCCGGACAGACAGCTTTCTTT
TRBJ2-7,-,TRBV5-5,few,CASSFEHYEQYF,TGTGCCAGCAGCTTTGAACACTACGAGCAGTACTTC
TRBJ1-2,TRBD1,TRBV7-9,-,CATWTGGYYGYTF,TGTGCCACCTGGACAGGGGGTTACTATGGCTACACCTTC
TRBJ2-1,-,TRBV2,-,CASSEGLASYNEQFF,TGTGCCAGCAGTGAAGGGCTAGCGAGCTACAATGAGCAGTTCTTC
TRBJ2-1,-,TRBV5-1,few,CASSPGDGDNEQFF,TGCGCCAGCAGCCCCGGGGACGGTGACAATGAGCAGTTCTTC
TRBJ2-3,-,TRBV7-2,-,CASSLQLRSTDTQYF,TGTGCCAGCAGCTTACAGTTGAGATCCACAGATACGCAGTATTTT
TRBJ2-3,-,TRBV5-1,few,CASRLGGTDTQYF,TGCGCCAGCAGGCTTGGGGGGACAGATACGCAGTATTTT
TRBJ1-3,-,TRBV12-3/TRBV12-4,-,CASSPLFAGNTIYF,TGTGCCAGCAGTCCATTGTTTGCTGGAAACACCATATATTTT
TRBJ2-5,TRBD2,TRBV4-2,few,CASSQDPAARGDQYF,TGTGCCAGCAGCCAAGATCCAGCAGCCCGGGGGGACCAGTACTTC
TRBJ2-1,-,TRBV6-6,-,CASSRPGSEQFF,TGTGCCAGCAGCAGACCCGGGAGTGAGCAGTTCTTC
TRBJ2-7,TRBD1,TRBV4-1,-,CASSQVGQGPYEQYF,TGCGCCAGCAGTCAAGTGGGACAGGGCCCCTACGAGCAGTACTTC